The entry that follows covers one T cell receptor beta chain sequence. No antigen is known for it. TCR beta cDNA libraries had unique molecular identifiers. One entry per CDR3 protein results from TCRdb running MiXCR on the PCR reads. This sample has roughly 580,000 distinct CDR3 sequences, with 44% found just once. The data derive from a study of post-analysis software for immune sequencing data. Across the study: There were relapsing-remitting, secondary progressive and progressive-relapsing multiple sclerosis among the disease courses included. Study results and limitations: Patients used about five TRBV segments, including TRBV5-6, TRBV5-1 and TRBV20-1, more often than controls.

Germline V gives CDR1 SGHVS, CDR2 FNYEAQ. With V trimmed by 5 bases and J by 0 bases, 9 bases remained unmatched. This CDR3 is 19 amino acids long. This clonotype was obtained from a girl between 10 and 17 years old with multiple sclerosis. The chain combines TRBV7-6 with TRBJ2-1; 14 nucleotides agree with TRBD2. Sample: blood. CDR3 region: CASSTRTSGGRGSYNEQFF. In nucleotides, the CDR3 is TGTGCCAGCAGCACGCGGACTAGCGGGGGGCGAGGCTCCTACAATGAGCAGTTCTTC.